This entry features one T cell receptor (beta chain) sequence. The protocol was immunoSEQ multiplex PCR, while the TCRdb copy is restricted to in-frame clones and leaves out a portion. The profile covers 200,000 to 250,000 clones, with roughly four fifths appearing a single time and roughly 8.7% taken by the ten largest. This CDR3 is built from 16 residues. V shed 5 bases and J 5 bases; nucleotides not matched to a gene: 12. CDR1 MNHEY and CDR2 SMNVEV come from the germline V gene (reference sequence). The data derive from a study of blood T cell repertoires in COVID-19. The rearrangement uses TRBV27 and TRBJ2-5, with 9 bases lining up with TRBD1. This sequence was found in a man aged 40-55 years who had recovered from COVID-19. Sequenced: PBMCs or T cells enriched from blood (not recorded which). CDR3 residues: CASSPSRGTGMETQYF. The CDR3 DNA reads TGTGCCAGCAGTCCCTCCCGAGGGACAGGGATGGAGACCCAGTACTTC.